The entry below gives a single T cell receptor (beta chain) sequence along with its context. Its antigen is as yet unknown. V dropped 5 bases and J dropped 5; count of bases not matched to a gene: 10. This CDR3 has 15 residues. From germline, CDR1 is MDHEN and CDR2 SYDVKM. This sample is part of a study of T cell responses to AZD1222 COVID-19 vaccine. Notes on the study in general: Compared with day 0, the breadth and depth of the Spike-specific TCR repertoire rose significantly after two doses of AZD1222. Donors were chiefly white British, with a greater number of females, and clonal diversity was perhaps underestimated. AZD1222 recipients seropositive at baseline numbered only 6 or 7.

Pooling of second doses given at about 4 or about 12 weeks was done. Clones were read by immunoSEQ multiplex PCR, and TCRdb kept only the in-frame ones, dropping some. Of about 130,000 clones listed, 88% were seen once; the top ten hold roughly 5.2%. The V gene is TRBV28, the J gene TRBJ2-7, with TRBD1 identical over 9 bases. This clonotype was obtained from an adult who received the AZD1222 COVID-19 vaccine. The sequencing here drew on peripheral blood, taken 28 days after the second AZD1222 dose. CDR3 in DNA: TGTGCCAGCAGTCTACAGGGGGCAAGAGGGAACGAGCAGTACTTC. Its protein is CASSLQGARGNEQYF.